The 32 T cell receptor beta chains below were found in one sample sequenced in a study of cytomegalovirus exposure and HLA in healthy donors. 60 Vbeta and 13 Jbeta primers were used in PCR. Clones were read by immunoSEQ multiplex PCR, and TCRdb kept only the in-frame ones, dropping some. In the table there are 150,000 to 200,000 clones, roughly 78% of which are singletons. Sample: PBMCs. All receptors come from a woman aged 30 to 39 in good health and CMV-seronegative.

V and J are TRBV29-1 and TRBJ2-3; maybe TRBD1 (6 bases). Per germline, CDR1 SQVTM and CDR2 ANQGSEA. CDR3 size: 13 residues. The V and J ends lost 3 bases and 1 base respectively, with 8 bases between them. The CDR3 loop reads CSVEGHRTDTQYF. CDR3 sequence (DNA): TGCAGCGTTGAGGGACACCGCACAGATACGCAGTATTTT.

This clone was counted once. The CDR3 region has the DNA TGTGCCTCCCAGACAGGGATAAACTATGGCTACACCTTC. This gives the protein CASQTGINYGYTF. The chain carries TRBV30 and TRBJ1-2; 7 nucleotides match TRBD1. Germline V CDR1 and CDR2: GTSNPN, SVGIG (reference sequence). V gave up 7 bases and J gave up 2 bases; unmatched junction bases: 7. The CDR3 is 13 residues long. Supplemented by reference TRBV30 and TRBJ1-2, the full variable domain reads SQTIHQWPATLVQPVGSPLSLECTVEGTSNPNLYWYRQAAGRGLQLLFYSVGIGQISSEVPQNLSASRPQDRQFILSSKKLLLSDSGFYLCASQTGINYGYTFGSGTRLTVV.

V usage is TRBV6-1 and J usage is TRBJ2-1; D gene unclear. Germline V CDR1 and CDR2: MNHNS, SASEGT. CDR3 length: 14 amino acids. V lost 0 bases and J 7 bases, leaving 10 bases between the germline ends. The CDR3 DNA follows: TGTGCCAGCAGTGAAGCGGGCAGCTCGAATGAGCAGTTCTTC. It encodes CASSEAGSSNEQFF.

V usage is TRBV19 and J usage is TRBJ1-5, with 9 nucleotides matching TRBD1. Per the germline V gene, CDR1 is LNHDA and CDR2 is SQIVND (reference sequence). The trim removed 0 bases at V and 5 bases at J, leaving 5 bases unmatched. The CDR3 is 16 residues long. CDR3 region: CASSIDLNRGHQPQHF. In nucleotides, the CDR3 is TGTGCCAGTAGTATAGACCTGAACAGGGGGCATCAGCCCCAGCATTTT.

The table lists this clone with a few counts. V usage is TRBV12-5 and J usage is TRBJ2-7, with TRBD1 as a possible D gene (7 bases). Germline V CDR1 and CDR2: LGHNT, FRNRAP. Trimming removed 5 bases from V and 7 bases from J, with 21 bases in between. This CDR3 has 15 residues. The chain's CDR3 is CASGMRDSRPWEQYF. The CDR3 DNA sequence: TGTGCTAGTGGTATGCGGGACAGTCGCCCCTGGGAGCAGTACTTC.

The CDR3 is CASSEGTGKIQIHF. CDR3 in DNA: TGTGCCAGCAGTGAAGGGACAGGGAAAATTCAGATCCACTTT. The chain carries TRBV2 and TRBJ1-6; 8 nucleotides line up with TRBD1. Losses at the gene ends were 1 base for V and 17 bases for J; bases not matched to a gene: 10. The CDR3 consists of 14 residues. Germline loops: CDR1 SNHLY, CDR2 FYNNEI.

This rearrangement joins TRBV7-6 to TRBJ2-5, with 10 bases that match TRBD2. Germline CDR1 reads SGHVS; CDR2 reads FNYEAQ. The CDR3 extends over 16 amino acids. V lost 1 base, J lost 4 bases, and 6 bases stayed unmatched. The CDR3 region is CASSLGPSGGGETQYF. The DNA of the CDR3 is TGTGCCAGCAGCTTAGGCCCTAGCGGGGGAGGAGAGACCCAGTACTTC. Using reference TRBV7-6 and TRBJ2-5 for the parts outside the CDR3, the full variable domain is GAGVSQSPRYKVTKRGQDVALRCDPISGHVSLYWYRQALGQGPEFLTYFNYEAQQDKSGLPNDRFSAERPEGSISTLTIQRTEQRDSAMYRCASSLGPSGGGETQYFGPGTRLLVL.

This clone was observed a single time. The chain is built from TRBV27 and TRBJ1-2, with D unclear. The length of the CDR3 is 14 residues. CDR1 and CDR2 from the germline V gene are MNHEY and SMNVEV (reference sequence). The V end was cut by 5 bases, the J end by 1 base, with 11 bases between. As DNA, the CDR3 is TGTGCCAGCAGTAGCCACAGAGTTAACTATGGCTACACCTTC. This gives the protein CASSSHRVNYGYTF.

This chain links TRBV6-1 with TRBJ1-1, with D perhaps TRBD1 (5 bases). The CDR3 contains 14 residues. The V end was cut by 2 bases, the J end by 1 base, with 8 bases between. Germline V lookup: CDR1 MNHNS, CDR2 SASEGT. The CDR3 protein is CASSEQGGNTEAFF. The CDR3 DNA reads TGTGCCAGCAGTGAACAGGGCGGGAACACTGAAGCTTTCTTT.

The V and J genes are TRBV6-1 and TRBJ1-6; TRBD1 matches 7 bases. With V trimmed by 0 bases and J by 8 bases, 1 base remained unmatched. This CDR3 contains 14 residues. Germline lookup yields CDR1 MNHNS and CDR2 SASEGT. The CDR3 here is CASSEATGHSPLHF. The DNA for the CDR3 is TGTGCCAGCAGTGAAGCGACAGGGCATTCACCCCTCCACTTT.

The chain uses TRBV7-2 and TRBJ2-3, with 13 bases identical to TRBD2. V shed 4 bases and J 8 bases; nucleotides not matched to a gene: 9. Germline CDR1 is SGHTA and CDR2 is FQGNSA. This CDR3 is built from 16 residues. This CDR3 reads CASSSGLAGFTGTQYF. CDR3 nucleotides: TGTGCCAGCAGCTCGGGACTAGCGGGGTTCACGGGTACGCAGTATTTT. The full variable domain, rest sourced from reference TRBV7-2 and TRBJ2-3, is GAGVSQSPSNKVTEKGKDVELRCDPISGHTALYWYRQSLGQGLEFLIYFQGNSAPDKSGLPSDRFSAERTGGSVSTLTIQRTQQEDSAVYLCASSSGLAGFTGTQYFGPGTRLTVL.

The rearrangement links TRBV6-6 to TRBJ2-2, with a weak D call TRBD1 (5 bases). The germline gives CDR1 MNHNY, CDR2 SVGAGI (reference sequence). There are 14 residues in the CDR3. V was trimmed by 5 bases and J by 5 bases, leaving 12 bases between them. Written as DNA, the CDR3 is TGTGCCAGCAGTCACAAGACAGCGACCGGGGAGCTGTTTTTT. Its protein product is CASSHKTATGELFF.

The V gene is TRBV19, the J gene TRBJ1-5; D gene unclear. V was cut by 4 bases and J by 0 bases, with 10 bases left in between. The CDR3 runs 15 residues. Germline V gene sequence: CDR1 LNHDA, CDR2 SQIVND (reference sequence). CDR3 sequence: CASSTRLYSNQPQHF. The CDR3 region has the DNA TGTGCCAGTAGTACTAGGCTATATAGCAATCAGCCCCAGCATTTT. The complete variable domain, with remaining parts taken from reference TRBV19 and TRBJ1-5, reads DGGITQSPKYLFRKEGQNVTLSCEQNLNHDAMYWYRQDPGQGLRLIYYSQIVNDFQKGDIAEGYSVSREKKESFPLTVTSAQKNPTAFYLCASSTRLYSNQPQHFGDGTRLSIL.

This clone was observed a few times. CDR3 in amino acids: CASSLPGINTGELFF. As DNA, the CDR3 is TGTGCCAGCAGTCTACCAGGGATTAACACCGGGGAGCTGTTTTTT. The genes are TRBV6-1 and TRBJ2-2; maybe TRBD1 (5 bases). This CDR3 spans 15 amino acids. The V gene lost 5 bases and the J gene lost 2 bases, with 12 bases spanning the gap. Germline CDR1 reads MNHNS; CDR2 reads SASEGT.

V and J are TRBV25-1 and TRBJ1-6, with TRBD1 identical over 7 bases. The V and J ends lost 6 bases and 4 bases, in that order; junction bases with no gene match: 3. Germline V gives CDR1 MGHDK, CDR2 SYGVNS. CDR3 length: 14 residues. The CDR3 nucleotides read TGTGCCAGCAGCGGGACAGAGTATAATTCACCCCTCCACTTT. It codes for CASSGTEYNSPLHF.

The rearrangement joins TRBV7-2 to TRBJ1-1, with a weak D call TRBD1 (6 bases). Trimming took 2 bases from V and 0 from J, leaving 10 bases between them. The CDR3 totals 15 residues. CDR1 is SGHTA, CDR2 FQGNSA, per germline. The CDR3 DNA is TGTGCCAGCAGCTTACAGACAGGTTTGAACACTGAAGCTTTCTTT. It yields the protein CASSLQTGLNTEAFF. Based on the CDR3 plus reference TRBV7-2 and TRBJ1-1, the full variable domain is GAGVSQSPSNKVTEKGKDVELRCDPISGHTALYWYRQSLGQGLEFLIYFQGNSAPDKSGLPSDRFSAERTGGSVSTLTIQRTQQEDSAVYLCASSLQTGLNTEAFFGQGTRLTVV.

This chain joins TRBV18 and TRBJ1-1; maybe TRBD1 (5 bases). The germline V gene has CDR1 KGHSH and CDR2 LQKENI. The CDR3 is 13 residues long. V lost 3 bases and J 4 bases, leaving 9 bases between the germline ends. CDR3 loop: CASSPAGSTEAFF. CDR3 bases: TGTGCCAGCTCACCTGCAGGGTCCACTGAAGCTTTCTTT.

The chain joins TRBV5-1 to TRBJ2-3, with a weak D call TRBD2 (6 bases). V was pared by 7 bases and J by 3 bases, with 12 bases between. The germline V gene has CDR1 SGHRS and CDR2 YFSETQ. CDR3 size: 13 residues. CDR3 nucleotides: TGCGCCAGCCGTCCGGCGGGGACAGATACGCAGTATTTT. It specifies CASRPAGTDTQYF.

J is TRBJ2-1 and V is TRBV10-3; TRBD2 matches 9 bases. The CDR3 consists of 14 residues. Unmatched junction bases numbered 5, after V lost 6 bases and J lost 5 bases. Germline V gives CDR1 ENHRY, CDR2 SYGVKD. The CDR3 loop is CAIRASGGHNEQFF. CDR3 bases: TGTGCCATCAGGGCGAGCGGGGGGCACAATGAGCAGTTCTTC.

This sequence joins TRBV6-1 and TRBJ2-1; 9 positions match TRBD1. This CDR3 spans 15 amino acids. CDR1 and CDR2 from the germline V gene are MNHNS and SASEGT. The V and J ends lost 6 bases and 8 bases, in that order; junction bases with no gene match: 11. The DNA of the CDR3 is TGTGCCAGCAGCCTCACAGGGGGCGCTTTCGATGAGCAGTTCTTC. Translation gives CASSLTGGAFDEQFF.

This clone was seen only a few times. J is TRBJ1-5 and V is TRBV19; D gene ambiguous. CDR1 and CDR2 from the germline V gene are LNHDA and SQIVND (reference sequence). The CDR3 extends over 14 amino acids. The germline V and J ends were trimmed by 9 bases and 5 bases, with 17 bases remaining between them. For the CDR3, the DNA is TGTGCCAGCGAACAGTCGGGGAGGGATCAGCCCCAGCATTTT. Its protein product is CASEQSGRDQPQHF.

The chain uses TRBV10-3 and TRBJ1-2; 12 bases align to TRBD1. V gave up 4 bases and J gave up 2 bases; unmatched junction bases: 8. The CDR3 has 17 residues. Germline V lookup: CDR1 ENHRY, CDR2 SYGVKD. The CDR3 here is CAISVILGTGGNYGYTF. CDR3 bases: TGTGCCATCAGTGTCATCCTGGGGACAGGGGGCAACTATGGCTACACCTTC.

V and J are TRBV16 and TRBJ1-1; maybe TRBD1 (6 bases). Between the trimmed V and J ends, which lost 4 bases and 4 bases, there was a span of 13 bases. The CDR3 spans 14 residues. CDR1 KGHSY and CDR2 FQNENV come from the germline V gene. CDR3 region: CASSRMTGGTEAFF. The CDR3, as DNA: TGTGCCAGCAGCCGCATGACAGGTGGCACTGAAGCTTTCTTT. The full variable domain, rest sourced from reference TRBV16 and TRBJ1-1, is GEEVAQTPKHLVRGEGQKAKLYCAPIKGHSYVFWYQQVLKNEFKFLISFQNENVFDETGMPKERFSAKCLPNSPCSLEIQATKLEDSAVYFCASSRMTGGTEAFFGQGTRLTVV.

CDR3 residues: CASTPLGTINSPLHF. The CDR3 DNA is TGTGCCAGCACCCCCCTCGGGACAATTAATTCACCCCTCCACTTT. This chain joins TRBV28 and TRBJ1-6, with a tentative D call TRBD1 (6 bases). Between the trimmed V and J ends, which lost 7 bases and 6 bases, there was a span of 16 bases. The CDR3 runs to 15 residues. From germline, CDR1 is MDHEN and CDR2 SYDVKM.

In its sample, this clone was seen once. In nucleotides, the CDR3 is TGTGCCAGCTATACGGGGACAGGGGTGCACACTGAAGCTTTCTTT. It encodes CASYTGTGVHTEAFF. The chain carries TRBV6-5 and TRBJ1-1, with 10 positions matching TRBD1. J gave up 3 bases and V 8 bases, and 9 bases lay outside the gene matches. Per germline, CDR1 MNHEY and CDR2 SVGAGI. The CDR3 is made up of 15 amino acids.

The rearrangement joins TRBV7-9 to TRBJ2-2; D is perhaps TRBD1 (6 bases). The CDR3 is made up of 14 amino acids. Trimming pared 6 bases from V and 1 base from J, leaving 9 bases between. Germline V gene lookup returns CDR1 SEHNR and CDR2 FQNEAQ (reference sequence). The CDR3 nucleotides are TGTGCCAGCAGGACGACAGGGAACACCGGGGAGCTGTTTTTT. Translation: CASRTTGNTGELFF.

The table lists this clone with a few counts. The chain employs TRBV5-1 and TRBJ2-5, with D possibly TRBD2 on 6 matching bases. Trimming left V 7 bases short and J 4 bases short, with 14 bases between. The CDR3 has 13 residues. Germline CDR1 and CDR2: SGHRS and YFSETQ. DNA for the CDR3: TGCGCCAGCGACGGGGACGGGAGAGAGACCCAGTACTTC. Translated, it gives CASDGDGRETQYF.

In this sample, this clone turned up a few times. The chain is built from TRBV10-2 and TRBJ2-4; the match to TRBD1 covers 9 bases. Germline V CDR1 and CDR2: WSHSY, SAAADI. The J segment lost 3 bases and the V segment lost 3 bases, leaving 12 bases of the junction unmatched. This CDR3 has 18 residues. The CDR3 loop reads CASSDHTGTGNVKNIQYF. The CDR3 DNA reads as TGCGCCAGCAGTGACCATACCGGGACAGGGAACGTCAAAAACATTCAGTACTTC.

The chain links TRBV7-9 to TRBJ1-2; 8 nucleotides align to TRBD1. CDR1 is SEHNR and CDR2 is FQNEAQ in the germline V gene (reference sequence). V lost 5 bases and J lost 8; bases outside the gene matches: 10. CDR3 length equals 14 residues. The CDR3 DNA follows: TGTGCCAGCAGCCATGGACAGGGTCGGGCGGGCTACACCTTC. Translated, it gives CASSHGQGRAGYTF.

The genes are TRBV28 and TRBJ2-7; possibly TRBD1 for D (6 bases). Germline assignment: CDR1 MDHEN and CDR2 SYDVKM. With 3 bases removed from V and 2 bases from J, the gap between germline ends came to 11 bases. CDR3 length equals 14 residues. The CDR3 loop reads CASSFWQGTYEQYF. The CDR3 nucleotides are TGTGCCAGCAGTTTTTGGCAGGGGACCTACGAGCAGTACTTC. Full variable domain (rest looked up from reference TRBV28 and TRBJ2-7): DVKVTQSSRYLVKRTGEKVFLECVQDMDHENMFWYRQDPGLGLRLIYFSYDVKMKEKGDIPEGYSVSREKKERFSLILESASTNQTSMYLCASSFWQGTYEQYFGPGTRLTVT.

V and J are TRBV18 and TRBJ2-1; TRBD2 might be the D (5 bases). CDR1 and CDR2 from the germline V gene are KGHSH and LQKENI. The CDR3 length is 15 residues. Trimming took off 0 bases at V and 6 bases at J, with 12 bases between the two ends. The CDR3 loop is CASSPPAGIGNEQFF. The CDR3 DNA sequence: TGTGCCAGCTCACCACCGGCCGGGATCGGCAATGAGCAGTTCTTC.

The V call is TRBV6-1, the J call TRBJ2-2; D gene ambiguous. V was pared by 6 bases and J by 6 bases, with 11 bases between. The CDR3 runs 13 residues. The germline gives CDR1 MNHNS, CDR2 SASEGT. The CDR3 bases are TGTGCCAGCAGGATGAGTTCCGCCGGGGAGCTGTTTTTT. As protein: CASRMSSAGELFF.